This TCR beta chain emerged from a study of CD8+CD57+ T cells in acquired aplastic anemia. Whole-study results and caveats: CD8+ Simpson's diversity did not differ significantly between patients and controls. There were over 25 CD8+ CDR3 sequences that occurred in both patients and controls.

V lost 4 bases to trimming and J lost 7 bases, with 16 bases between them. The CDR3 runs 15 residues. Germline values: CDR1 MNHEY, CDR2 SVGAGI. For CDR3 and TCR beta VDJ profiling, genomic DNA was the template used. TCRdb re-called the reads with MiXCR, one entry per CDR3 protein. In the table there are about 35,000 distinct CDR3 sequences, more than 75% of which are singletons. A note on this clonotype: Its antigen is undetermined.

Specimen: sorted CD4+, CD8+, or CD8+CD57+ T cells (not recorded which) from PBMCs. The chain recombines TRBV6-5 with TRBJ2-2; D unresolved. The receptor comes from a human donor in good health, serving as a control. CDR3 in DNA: TGTGCCAGCAGTTGCTCGAAGCCTCACATCGGGGAGCTGTTTTTT. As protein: CASSCSKPHIGELFF.